This T cell receptor (beta chain) emerged from a study of OX40 agonist ivuxolimab in advanced cancers. Points from the study as a whole: At 0.1 to 3.0 mg/kg, clonal expansion of CD4+ and CD8+ blood T cells had occurred by week 6. Partial responders at 0.1-3.0 mg/kg showed near-lowest clonal expansion.

This clone appeared a single time. Its antigen remains unidentified. With V trimmed by 5 bases and J by 6 bases, 8 bases remained unmatched. This CDR3 comprises 15 residues. Germline CDR1 SEHNR, CDR2 FQNEAQ (reference sequence). The method was immunoSEQ multiplex PCR; TCRdb's version includes in-frame clones alone and lacks a portion of them. Among roughly 29,000 clones, 84% were seen once, and the ten largest hold 18%. Drawing of blood for sampling happened at baseline, at cycle 4 day 1, and at cycle 7 day 1. The rearrangement links TRBV7-9 to TRBJ2-2; TRBD2 matches 8 bases. Material: CD4+ or CD8+ T cells sorted from blood, obtained in a trial of the OX40 agonist ivuxolimab. The sequence was collected from an adult with an advanced solid tumor such as melanoma, head and neck, liver or kidney cancer. Written as DNA, the CDR3 is TGTGCCAGCAGCCTCGATGGAGCGGGAGCCGGGGAGCTGTTTTTT. Translating it yields CASSLDGAGAGELFF.